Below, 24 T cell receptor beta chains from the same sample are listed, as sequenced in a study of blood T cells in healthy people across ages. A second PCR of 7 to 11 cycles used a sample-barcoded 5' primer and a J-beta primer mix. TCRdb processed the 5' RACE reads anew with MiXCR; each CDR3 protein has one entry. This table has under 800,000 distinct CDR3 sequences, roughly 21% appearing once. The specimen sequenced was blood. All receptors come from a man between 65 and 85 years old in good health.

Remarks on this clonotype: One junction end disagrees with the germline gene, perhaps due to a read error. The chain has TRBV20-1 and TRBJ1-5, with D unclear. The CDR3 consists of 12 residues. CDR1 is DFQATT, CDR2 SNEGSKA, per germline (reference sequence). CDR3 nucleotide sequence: TGCAGTGCGTCCGGATCCGATCAGCACCAGCATTTT. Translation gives CSASGSDQHQHF.

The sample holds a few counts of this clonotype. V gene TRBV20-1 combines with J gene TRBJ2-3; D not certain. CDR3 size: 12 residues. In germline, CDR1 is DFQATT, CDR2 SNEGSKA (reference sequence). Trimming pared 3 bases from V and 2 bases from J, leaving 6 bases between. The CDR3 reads CSARDDTDTQYF. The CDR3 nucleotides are TGCAGTGCTAGGGACGACACAGATACGCAGTATTTT.

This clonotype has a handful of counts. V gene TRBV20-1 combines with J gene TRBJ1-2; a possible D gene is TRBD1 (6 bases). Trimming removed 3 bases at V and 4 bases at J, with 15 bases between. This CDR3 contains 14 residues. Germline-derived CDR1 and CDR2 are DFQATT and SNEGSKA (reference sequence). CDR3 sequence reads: CSASPLDRSYGYTF. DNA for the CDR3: TGCAGTGCTAGTCCTCTTGACAGGTCCTATGGCTACACCTTC.

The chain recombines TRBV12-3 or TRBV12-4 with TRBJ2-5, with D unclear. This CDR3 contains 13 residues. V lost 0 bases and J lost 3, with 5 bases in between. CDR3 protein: CASSLAMEETQYF. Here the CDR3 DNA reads TGTGCCAGCAGTTTAGCGATGGAAGAGACCCAGTACTTC.

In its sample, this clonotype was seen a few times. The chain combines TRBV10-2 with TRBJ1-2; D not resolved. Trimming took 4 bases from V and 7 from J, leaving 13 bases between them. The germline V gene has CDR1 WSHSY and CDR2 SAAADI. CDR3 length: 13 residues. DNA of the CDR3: TGCGCCAGCAGTGGGAAAGAGACCAGTGGCTACACCTTC. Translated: CASSGKETSGYTF.

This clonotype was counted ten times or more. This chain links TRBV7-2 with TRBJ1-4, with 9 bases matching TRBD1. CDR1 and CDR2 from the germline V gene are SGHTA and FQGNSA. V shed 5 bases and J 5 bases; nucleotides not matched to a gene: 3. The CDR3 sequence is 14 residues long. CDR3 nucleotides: TGTGCCAGCAGCCTGACAGGGGGAAATGAAAAACTGTTTTTT. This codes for CASSLTGGNEKLFF.

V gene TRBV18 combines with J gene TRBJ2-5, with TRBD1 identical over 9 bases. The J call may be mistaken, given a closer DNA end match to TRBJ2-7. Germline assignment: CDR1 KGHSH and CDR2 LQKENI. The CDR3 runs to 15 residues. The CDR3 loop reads CASSLLGTGHYEQYF. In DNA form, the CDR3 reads TGTGCCAGCTCGCTCCTCGGGACAGGGCACTACGAGCAGTACTTC.

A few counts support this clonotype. CDR3 nucleotide sequence: TGCAGCGTTGTTTCCCCGTTGGGCGAGCAGTACTTC. Translation gives CSVVSPLGEQYF. V is TRBV29-1 and J is TRBJ2-5; no clear D gene. The DNA end is a closer match to TRBJ2-7, so the J assignment may be wrong. CDR3 size: 12 residues. Per germline, CDR1 SQVTM and CDR2 ANQGSEA.

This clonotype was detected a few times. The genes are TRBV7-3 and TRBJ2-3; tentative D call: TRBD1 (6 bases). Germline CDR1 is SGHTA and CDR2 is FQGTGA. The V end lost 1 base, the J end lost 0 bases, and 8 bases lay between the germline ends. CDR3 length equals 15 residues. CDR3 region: CASSLRGGSTDTQYF. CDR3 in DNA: TGTGCCAGCAGCTTAAGAGGGGGTAGCACAGATACGCAGTATTTT.

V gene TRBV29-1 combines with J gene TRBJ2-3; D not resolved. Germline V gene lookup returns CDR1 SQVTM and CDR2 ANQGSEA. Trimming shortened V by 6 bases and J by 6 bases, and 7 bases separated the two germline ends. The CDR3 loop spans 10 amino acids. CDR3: CSVRKDTQYF. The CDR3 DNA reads TGCAGCGTGAGGAAGGATACGCAGTATTTT.

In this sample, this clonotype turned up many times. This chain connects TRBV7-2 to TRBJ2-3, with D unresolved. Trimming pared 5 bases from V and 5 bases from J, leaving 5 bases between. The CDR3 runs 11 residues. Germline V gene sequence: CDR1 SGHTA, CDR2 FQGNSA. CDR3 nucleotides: TGTGCCAGCAGCCCGAAAGATACGCAGTATTTT. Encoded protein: CASSPKDTQYF.

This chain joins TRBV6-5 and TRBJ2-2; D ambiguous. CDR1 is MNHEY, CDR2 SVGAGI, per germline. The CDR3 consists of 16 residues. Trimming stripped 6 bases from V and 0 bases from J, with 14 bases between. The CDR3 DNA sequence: TGTGCCAGCAGACACTCGGGTTCCGCGAACACCGGGGAGCTGTTTTTT. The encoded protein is CASRHSGSANTGELFF.

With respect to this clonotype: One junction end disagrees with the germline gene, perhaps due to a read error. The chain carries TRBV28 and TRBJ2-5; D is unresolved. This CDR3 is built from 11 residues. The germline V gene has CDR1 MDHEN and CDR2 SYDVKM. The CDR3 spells CASRSYNEQLF. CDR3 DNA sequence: TGTGCCAGCAGATCTTACAATGAGCAGCTCTTC.

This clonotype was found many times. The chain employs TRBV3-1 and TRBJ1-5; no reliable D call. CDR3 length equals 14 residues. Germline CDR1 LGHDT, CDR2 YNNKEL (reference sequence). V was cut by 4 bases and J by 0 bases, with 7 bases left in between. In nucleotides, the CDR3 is TGTGCCAGCAGCCGGGGATATAGCAATCAGCCCCAGCATTTT. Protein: CASSRGYSNQPQHF.

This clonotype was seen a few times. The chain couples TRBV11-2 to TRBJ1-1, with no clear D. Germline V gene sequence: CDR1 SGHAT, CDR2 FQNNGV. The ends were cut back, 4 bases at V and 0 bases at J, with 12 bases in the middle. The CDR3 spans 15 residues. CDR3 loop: CASSSLAGMNTEAFF. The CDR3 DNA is TGTGCCAGCAGCTCACTGGCGGGTATGAACACTGAAGCTTTCTTT.

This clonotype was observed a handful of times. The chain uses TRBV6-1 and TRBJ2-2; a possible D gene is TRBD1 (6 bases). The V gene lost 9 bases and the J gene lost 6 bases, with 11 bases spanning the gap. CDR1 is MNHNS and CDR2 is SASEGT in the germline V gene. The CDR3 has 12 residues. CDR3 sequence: CARGNRAGELFF. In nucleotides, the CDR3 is TGTGCCAGGGGGAACAGGGCCGGGGAGCTGTTTTTT.

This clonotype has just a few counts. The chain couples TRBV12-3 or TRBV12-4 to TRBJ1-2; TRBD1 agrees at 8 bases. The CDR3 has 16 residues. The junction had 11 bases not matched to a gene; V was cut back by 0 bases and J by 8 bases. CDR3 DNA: TGTGCCAGCAGTTTAGCCCATCCCGGGACAGGCTACGGCTACACCTTC. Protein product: CASSLAHPGTGYGYTF.

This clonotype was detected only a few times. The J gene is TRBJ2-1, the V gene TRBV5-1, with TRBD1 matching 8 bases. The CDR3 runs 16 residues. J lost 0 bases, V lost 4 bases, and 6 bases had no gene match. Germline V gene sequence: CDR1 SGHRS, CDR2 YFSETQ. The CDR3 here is CASSVTGGSSYNEQFF. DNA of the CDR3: TGCGCCAGCAGCGTTACAGGGGGGAGCTCCTACAATGAGCAGTTCTTC. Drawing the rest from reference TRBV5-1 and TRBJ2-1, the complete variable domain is KAGVTQTPRYLIKTRGQQVTLSCSPISGHRSVSWYQQTPGQGLQFLFEYFSETQRNKGNFPGRFSGRQFSNSRSEMNVSTLELGDSALYLCASSVTGGSSYNEQFFGPGTRLTVL.

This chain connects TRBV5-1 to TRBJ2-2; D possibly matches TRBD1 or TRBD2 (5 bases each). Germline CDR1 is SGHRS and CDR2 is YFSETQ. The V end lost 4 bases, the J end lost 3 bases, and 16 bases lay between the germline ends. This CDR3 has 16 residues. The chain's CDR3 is CASSATTGRYTGELFF. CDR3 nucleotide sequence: TGCGCCAGCAGCGCCACAACGGGACGGTACACCGGGGAGCTGTTTTTT.

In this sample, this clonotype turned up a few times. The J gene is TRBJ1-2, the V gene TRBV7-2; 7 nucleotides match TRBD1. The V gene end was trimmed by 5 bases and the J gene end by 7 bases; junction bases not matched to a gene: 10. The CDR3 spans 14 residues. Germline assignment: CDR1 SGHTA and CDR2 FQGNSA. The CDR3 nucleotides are TGTGCCAGCAGCCCCCAAACAGGGGCGGGTGGCTACACCTTC. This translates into CASSPQTGAGGYTF. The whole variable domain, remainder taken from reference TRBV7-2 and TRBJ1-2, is GAGVSQSPSNKVTEKGKDVELRCDPISGHTALYWYRQSLGQGLEFLIYFQGNSAPDKSGLPSDRFSAERTGGSVSTLTIQRTQQEDSAVYLCASSPQTGAGGYTFGSGTRLTVV.

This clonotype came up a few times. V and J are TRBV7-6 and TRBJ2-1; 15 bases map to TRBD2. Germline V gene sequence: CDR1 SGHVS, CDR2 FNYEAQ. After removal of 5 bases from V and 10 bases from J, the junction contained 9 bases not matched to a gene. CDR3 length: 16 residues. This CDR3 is CASSPFGLAGGGEQFF. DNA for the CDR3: TGTGCCAGCAGCCCCTTTGGACTAGCGGGAGGGGGGGAGCAGTTCTTC.

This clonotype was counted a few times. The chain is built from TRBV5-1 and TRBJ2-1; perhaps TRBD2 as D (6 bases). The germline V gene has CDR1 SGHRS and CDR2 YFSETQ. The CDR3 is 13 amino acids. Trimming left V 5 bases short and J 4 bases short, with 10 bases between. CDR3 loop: CASRLALYNEQFF. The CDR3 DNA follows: TGCGCCAGCAGACTAGCTTTATACAATGAGCAGTTCTTC.

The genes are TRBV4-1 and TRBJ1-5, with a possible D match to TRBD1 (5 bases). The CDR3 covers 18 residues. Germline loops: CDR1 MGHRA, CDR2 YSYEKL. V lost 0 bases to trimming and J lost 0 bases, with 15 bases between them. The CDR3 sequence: CASSQDFSDNPSNQPQHF. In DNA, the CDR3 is TGCGCCAGCAGCCAAGATTTCTCGGACAACCCTAGCAATCAGCCCCAGCATTTT.

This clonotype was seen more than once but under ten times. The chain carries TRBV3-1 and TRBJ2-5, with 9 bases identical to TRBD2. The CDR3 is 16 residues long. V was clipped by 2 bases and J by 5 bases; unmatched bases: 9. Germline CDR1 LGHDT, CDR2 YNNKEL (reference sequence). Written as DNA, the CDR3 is TGTGCCAGCAGCCAACTTAGCGGGAGTACGAAGGAGACCCAGTACTTC. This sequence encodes CASSQLSGSTKETQYF.